Shown below are 27 T cell receptor beta chains from a single sample sequenced in a study of blood T cell repertoires in COVID-19 (dated by TCRdb to 2020 to 2021). Library creation used the immunoSEQ multiplex PCR assay. This is the immuneACCESS table as TCRdb keeps it, with only in-frame sequences that have V and J called. A part of the clones is gone; compared with another copy, unresolved V genes explain less than half, and the rest is unexplained. The sample table contains about 40,000 clones; only one count was recorded for about 84% of them. Of the sample, 25% to 30% falls within the top ten clones. The specimen sequenced was peripheral blood. The receptor set was obtained from an elderly man with active or convalescent COVID-19.

The chain recombines TRBV7-8 with TRBJ2-1; D is possibly TRBD2 (6 bases). This CDR3 comprises 15 residues. The germline gives CDR1 SGHVS, CDR2 FQNEAQ. Between the trimmed V and J ends, which lost 5 bases and 0 bases, there was a span of 11 bases. CDR3 bases: TGTGCCAGCAGCCGAGGGAGGAGCTCCTACAATGAGCAGTTCTTC. Translation: CASSRGRSSYNEQFF.

V gene TRBV11-2 combines with J gene TRBJ1-1, with D unresolved. Deletions cut 1 base from V and 6 bases from J, with 15 bases between. Germline loops: CDR1 SGHAT, CDR2 FQNNGV. The length of the CDR3 is 15 residues. The CDR3 region has the DNA TGTGCCAGCAGCTTAGTCAATTCGGGGTACGCTGAAGCTTTCTTT. Amino acids: CASSLVNSGYAEAFF.

The chain employs TRBV7-9 and TRBJ2-3, with 10 bases that match TRBD2. The V gene end was trimmed by 1 base and the J gene end by 5 bases; junction bases not matched to a gene: 6. Germline V gene data show CDR1 as SEHNR and CDR2 as FQNEAQ (reference sequence). This CDR3 contains 16 residues. This CDR3 reads CASSLGLAGDLDTQYF. The CDR3 DNA follows: TGTGCCAGCAGCTTAGGTCTAGCGGGAGATCTAGATACGCAGTATTTT.

This rearrangement joins TRBV14 to TRBJ1-1, with a weak D call TRBD1 (5 bases). The CDR3 consists of 15 residues. V lost 0 bases, J lost 5 bases, and 13 bases lay in between. Germline V gene sequence: CDR1 SGHDN, CDR2 FVKESK. CDR3 region: CASSQEGRVKTEAFF. The CDR3 coding sequence is TGTGCCAGCAGCCAAGAGGGCAGGGTAAAAACTGAAGCTTTCTTT.

This clone has just a few counts. The chain combines TRBV3-1 (or the pseudogene TRBV3-2) with TRBJ2-3, with a possible D match to TRBD1 (6 bases). V lost 3 bases and J 2 bases, leaving 12 bases between the germline ends. The CDR3 extends over 15 amino acids. Germline CDR1 reads LGHDT; CDR2 reads YNNKEL (reference sequence). The CDR3 loop reads CASSQADSTTDTQYF. In nucleotides, the CDR3 is TGTGCCAGCAGCCAGGCGGACAGCACCACAGATACGCAGTATTTT.

The chain links TRBV7-8 to TRBJ1-6; 12 bases agree with TRBD1. Per germline, CDR1 SGHVS and CDR2 FQNEAQ. J gave up 7 bases and V 2 bases, and 3 bases lay outside the gene matches. This CDR3 region has 16 residues. In nucleotides, the CDR3 is TGTGCCAGCAGCTTAAGGGACAGGGGGCAGAATTCACCCCTCCACTTT. Translated: CASSLRDRGQNSPLHF.

V usage is TRBV28 and J usage is TRBJ2-6; D is perhaps TRBD2 (5 bases). The V and J ends lost 6 bases and 2 bases respectively, with 17 bases between them. This CDR3 is 17 amino acids long. CDR1 and CDR2 (germline): MDHEN, SYDVKM. CDR3 residues: CASSTLSGAAGANVLTF. The CDR3 coding sequence is TGTGCCAGCAGCACCCTCAGCGGAGCAGCTGGGGCCAACGTCCTGACTTTC.

The chain links TRBV6-5 to TRBJ2-7, with 7 bases aligning to TRBD1. This CDR3 spans 12 amino acids. CDR1 is MNHEY, CDR2 SVGAGI, per germline. V shed 9 bases, J shed 3 bases, and the junction held 5 bases outside the gene matches. The CDR3 DNA sequence: TGTGCCAGTCAGGGGGACCTCTACGAGCAGTACTTC. Its protein is CASQGDLYEQYF.

This clone was detected a few times. The V gene is TRBV18, the J gene TRBJ1-1, with 8 bases matching TRBD1. This CDR3 is 13 amino acids long. The trim removed 2 bases at V and 4 bases at J, leaving 0 bases unmatched. Germline V gene lookup returns CDR1 KGHSH and CDR2 LQKENI. CDR3 sequence: CASSPGQGTEAFF. CDR3 DNA: TGTGCCAGCTCACCAGGACAGGGCACTGAAGCTTTCTTT.

The genes are TRBV27 and TRBJ2-7, with 7 nucleotides matching TRBD1. The germline gives CDR1 MNHEY, CDR2 SMNVEV (reference sequence). The CDR3 is made up of 15 amino acids. J was trimmed by 2 bases and V by 6 bases; bases with no gene match: 10. In DNA form, the CDR3 reads TGTGCCAGCAGCCAATCCGGGACAGCACCCTACGAGCAGTACTTC. Protein product: CASSQSGTAPYEQYF.

This chain uses TRBV27 with TRBJ1-5; D call uncertain. The CDR3 spans 15 residues. Germline lookup yields CDR1 MNHEY and CDR2 SMNVEV (reference sequence). The V and J ends lost 4 bases and 1 base respectively, with 11 bases between them. The CDR3 sequence is CASSSSRVSNQPQHF. In DNA, the CDR3 is TGTGCCAGCAGTTCATCACGGGTGAGCAATCAGCCCCAGCATTTT.

The chain has TRBV3-1 (or the pseudogene TRBV3-2) and TRBJ2-1; 7 bases agree with TRBD2. The V and J ends lost 3 bases and 5 bases, in that order; junction bases with no gene match: 4. CDR3 length equals 14 residues. The germline gives CDR1 LGHDT, CDR2 YNNKEL (reference sequence). CDR3 DNA sequence: TGTGCCAGCAGCCACCGCGGGAGAGACAATGAGCAGTTCTTC. It codes for CASSHRGRDNEQFF.

V gene TRBV6-6 combines with J gene TRBJ1-1; D remains ambiguous. The germline gives CDR1 MNHNY, CDR2 SVGAGI (reference sequence). Trimming stripped 5 bases from V and 1 base from J, with 8 bases between. The CDR3 spans 13 residues. The chain's CDR3 is CASSAQQNTEAFF. CDR3 in DNA: TGTGCCAGCAGTGCACAGCAGAACACTGAAGCTTTCTTT.

This clone was detected once. The V call is TRBV2, the J call TRBJ1-2, with 7 positions matching TRBD1. Germline V lookup: CDR1 SNHLY, CDR2 FYNNEI. CDR3 length: 14 residues. V lost 6 bases and J lost 3; bases outside the gene matches: 7. The CDR3 protein is CASRGQGGDYGYTF. DNA of the CDR3: TGTGCCAGCAGGGGGCAGGGGGGCGACTATGGCTACACCTTC. Full variable domain (missing parts from reference TRBV2 and TRBJ1-2): EPEVTQTPSHQVTQMGQEVILRCVPISNHLYFYWYRQILGQKVEFLVSFYNNEISEKSEIFDDQFSVERPDGSNFTLKIRSTKLEDSAMYFCASRGQGGDYGYTFGSGTRLTVV.

This CDR3 reads CATHGQGGTGELFF. In nucleotides, the CDR3 is TGTGCCACACACGGACAGGGGGGAACCGGGGAGCTGTTTTTT. The chain has TRBV7-9 and TRBJ2-2; 10 nucleotides align to TRBD1. This CDR3 has 14 residues. Germline V gene lookup returns CDR1 SEHNR and CDR2 FQNEAQ (reference sequence). The J segment lost 5 bases and the V segment lost 10 bases, leaving 7 bases of the junction unmatched.

J is TRBJ1-2 and V is TRBV4-3; D possibly corresponds to TRBD1 (6 bases). This CDR3 is built from 13 residues. V shed 0 bases and J shed 8 bases, with 10 bases lying between them. Germline CDR1 LGHNA, CDR2 YSLEER. CDR3 nucleotides: TGCGCCAGCAGCCAAGATGGACAGCGAGGCTACACCTTC. This codes for CASSQDGQRGYTF.

V gene TRBV4-1 combines with J gene TRBJ1-5, with 10 positions matching TRBD1. CDR3 length equals 15 residues. Germline assignment: CDR1 MGHRA and CDR2 YSYEKL. Trimming at V came to 5 bases and at J to 6 bases, leaving 7 bases not matched to a gene. CDR3 sequence: CASSSTGGRSQPQHF. CDR3 sequence (DNA): TGCGCCAGCAGCTCGACAGGGGGCAGGTCTCAGCCCCAGCATTTT.

Comment on this clone: The same CDR3 also results from other DNA sequences found in this sample. The rearrangement links TRBV20-1 to TRBJ2-1, with D maybe TRBD2 (6 bases). The CDR3 extends over 11 amino acids. Trimming left V 6 bases short and J 6 bases short, with 9 bases between. The germline gives CDR1 DFQATT, CDR2 SNEGSKA (reference sequence). The CDR3 reads CSAGSGNEQFF. The CDR3 region has the DNA TGCAGTGCCGGGAGTGGCAATGAGCAGTTCTTC.

The chain uses TRBV7-3 and TRBJ2-5, with a weak D call TRBD2 (7 bases). The CDR3 is 14 residues long. The V end lost 5 bases, the J end lost 3 bases, and 13 bases lay between the germline ends. Looked up from germline, CDR1 is SGHTA and CDR2 is FQGTGA. CDR3 in amino acids: CASSPSGGEETQYF. The CDR3 DNA follows: TGTGCCAGCAGCCCGTCGGGGGGCGAAGAGACCCAGTACTTC.

The rearrangement links TRBV9 to TRBJ1-1; no reliable D call. This CDR3 comprises 14 residues. Germline V gene lookup returns CDR1 SGDLS and CDR2 YYNGEE. V was clipped by 4 bases and J by 0 bases, with 10 bases between them. CDR3 sequence reads: CASSPAVVNTEAFF. The CDR3 coding sequence is TGTGCCAGCAGCCCCGCGGTGGTGAACACTGAAGCTTTCTTT.

For this clone: Within the sample, other DNA sequences also encode this same CDR3. The CDR3 sequence: CASSMSGTDTQYF. CDR3 DNA: TGTGCCAGTAGTATGTCAGGAACAGATACGCAGTATTTT. J is TRBJ2-3 and V is TRBV19; D is unresolved. V shed 3 bases and J shed 3 bases, with 7 bases lying between them. Germline assignment: CDR1 LNHDA and CDR2 SQIVND (reference sequence). The CDR3 spans 13 residues. Variable domain in full (rest from reference TRBV19 and TRBJ2-3): DGGITQSPKYLFRKEGQNVTLSCEQNLNHDAMYWYRQDPGQGLRLIYYSQIVNDFQKGDIAEGYSVSREKKESFPLTVTSAQKNPTAFYLCASSMSGTDTQYFGPGTRLTVL.

On this clone: This may be a read error, as it is one base from a much larger clone. The chain carries TRBV4-1 and TRBJ1-1; D might be TRBD1 (6 bases). V dropped 2 bases and J dropped 0 bases, with 13 bases sitting between them. The CDR3 is 16 amino acids. CDR1 is MGHRA, CDR2 YSYEKL, per germline. The CDR3 here is CASSQTSRQVNTEAFF. CDR3 DNA sequence: TGCGCCAGCAGCCAAACTTCTCGACAGGTGAACACTGAAGCTTTCTTT.

V is TRBV5-6 and J is TRBJ1-5, with unresolved D. V lost 1 base and J lost 5, with 7 bases in between. Looked up from germline, CDR1 is SGHDT and CDR2 is YYEEEE. The CDR3 runs 13 residues. The CDR3 is CASSLSPDQPQHF. The CDR3 nucleotides are TGTGCCAGCAGCTTGAGTCCAGATCAGCCCCAGCATTTT.

Written as DNA, the CDR3 is TGTGCCAGCATCCTTAATGAAAAACTGTTTTTT. Its translation is CASILNEKLFF. The chain carries TRBV6-5 and TRBJ1-4; D call uncertain. Trimming took off 7 bases at V and 4 bases at J, with 4 bases between the two ends. Germline V CDR1 and CDR2: MNHEY, SVGAGI. The CDR3 loop spans 11 amino acids.

With regard to this clone: Within the sample, other DNA sequences also encode this same CDR3. The chain combines TRBV19 with TRBJ2-5, with D possibly being TRBD1 (5 bases). Trimming took off 2 bases at V and 1 base at J, with 8 bases between the two ends. Germline CDR1 is LNHDA and CDR2 is SQIVND (reference sequence). This CDR3 comprises 14 residues. As DNA, the CDR3 is TGTGCCAGTAGTATACCAGGGTCCCAAGAGACCCAGTACTTC. It yields the protein CASSIPGSQETQYF.

The chain links TRBV6-5 to TRBJ1-1; maybe TRBD1 (6 bases). Germline V gene data show CDR1 as MNHEY and CDR2 as SVGAGI. Trimming removed 2 bases at V and 0 bases at J, with 10 bases between. The CDR3 is 15 amino acids. This CDR3 reads CASSYGQNMNTEAFF. The CDR3 region has the DNA TGTGCCAGCAGTTACGGACAGAACATGAACACTGAAGCTTTCTTT.

CDR3 protein: CASSKGLSATNEKLFF. The CDR3 nucleotides read TGTGCCAGCAGTAAAGGACTGAGCGCAACTAATGAAAAACTGTTTTTT. The V and J genes are TRBV5-8 and TRBJ1-4, with no clear D. Germline V gene sequence: CDR1 SGHTS, CDR2 YDEGEE. The CDR3 runs 16 residues. With 5 bases removed from V and 0 bases from J, the gap between germline ends came to 14 bases. The whole variable domain, remainder taken from reference TRBV5-8 and TRBJ1-4, is EAGVTQSPTHLIKTRGQQATLRCSPISGHTSVYWYQQALGLGLQFLLWYDEGEERNRGNFPPRFSGRQFPNYSSELNVNALELEDSALYLCASSKGLSATNEKLFFGSGTQLSVL.